The sequence of this T cell receptor beta chain was determined in a study of CD8+CD57+ T cells in acquired aplastic anemia. Background on the study: Sorted CD4+ and CD8+ cells gave a mean 3.2 ug DNA, range roughly 0.2 to 27.4 ug. Overall study results and limits: Patients and controls turned out to have some 30 CD8+ CDR3 sequences in common. Patients and controls had CD8+ Simpson's diversity values that were not significantly distinct.

Genomic DNA constituted the template upon which TCR beta VDJ and CDR3 profiling was performed. TCRdb reanalysed the reads using MiXCR and keeps one entry per CDR3 protein. The table has about 240,000 distinct CDR3 sequences, more than 45% seen once. Ten or more counts support this clonotype. What it binds is not known. Trimming stripped 2 bases from V and 4 bases from J, with 11 bases between. The CDR3 length is 14 residues. Sequencing involved patients with CD8+CD57+ cell expansion previously shown by flow cytometry. Blood was sampled before the patients had received any therapy. Sequenced material: sorted CD4+, CD8+, or CD8+CD57+ T cells (not recorded which) from PBMCs. This TCR came from a human donor with aplastic anemia. This sequence joins TRBV12-3 or TRBV12-4 and TRBJ1-1; tentatively, D is TRBD1 (6 bases). CDR3: CASSLNTGFTEAFF. The CDR3 bases are TGTGCCAGCAGTTTAAACACAGGGTTCACTGAAGCTTTCTTT.